The 8 T cell receptor beta chains reported below all come from one sample, sequenced in a study of Tregs in tolerant kidney transplant recipients. Recipients received nonmyeloablative bone marrow transplants from related graft donors, with transient mixed chimerism. Repertoires were generated with immunoSEQ multiplex PCR, while TCRdb's copy carries only in-frame clones and drops some. The table records tens of thousands of clones, roughly 90% of them present only once. The input for sequencing was CD4+ T cells from blood (PBMCs), taken 24 months after the transplant. These receptors were collected from a human patient who received a combined kidney and bone marrow transplant. The graft donor may account for some of the T cells.

The chain combines TRBV10-3 with TRBJ2-1; D gene ambiguous. The ends were cut back, 2 bases at V and 5 bases at J, with 10 bases in the middle. This CDR3 spans 14 amino acids. CDR1 is ENHRY and CDR2 is SYGVKD in the germline V gene. As DNA, the CDR3 is TGTGCCATCAGTGAGACAGTTTTAGACAATGAGCAGTTCTTC. Translated: CAISETVLDNEQFF.

This clone appeared a single time. The V gene is TRBV7-2, the J gene TRBJ1-5, with D unclear. The germline gives CDR1 SGHTA, CDR2 FQGNSA. The CDR3 sequence is 13 residues long. The V gene lost 5 bases and the J gene lost 6 bases, with 11 bases spanning the gap. This chain's CDR3 is CASSLRNAQPQHF. CDR3 coding DNA: TGTGCCAGCAGCCTCAGGAACGCTCAGCCCCAGCATTTT.

The chain is built from TRBV7-2 and TRBJ1-4; 7 nucleotides align to TRBD1. The CDR3 totals 14 residues. With V trimmed by 5 bases and J by 4 bases, 4 bases remained unmatched. Germline-derived CDR1 and CDR2 are SGHTA and FQGNSA. In DNA form, the CDR3 reads TGTGCCAGCAGCGTAGACAGGGATAATGAAAAACTGTTTTTT. This translates into CASSVDRDNEKLFF.

This chain joins TRBV19 and TRBJ2-5; the match to TRBD1 covers 9 bases. This CDR3 has 13 amino acids. V lost 4 bases, J lost 5 bases, and 2 bases stayed unmatched. CDR1 is LNHDA and CDR2 is SQIVND in the germline V gene (reference sequence). The CDR3 loop reads CASSTDRGETQYF. Here the CDR3 DNA reads TGTGCCAGTAGTACTGACAGGGGGGAGACCCAGTACTTC.

The rearrangement joins TRBV5-5 to TRBJ2-1, with TRBD2 as a possible D gene (5 bases). This CDR3 has 14 residues. Germline V gene data show CDR1 as SGHKS and CDR2 as YYEKEE (reference sequence). The V gene lost 4 bases and the J gene lost 10 bases, with 18 bases spanning the gap. The DNA for the CDR3 is TGTGCCAGCAGCCTAAGGGTGGGAGTAGAGGAGCAGTTCTTC. It yields the protein CASSLRVGVEEQFF. The full variable domain, in which reference TRBV5-5 and TRBJ2-1 provide the parts outside the CDR3, is DAGVTQSPTHLIKTRGQQVTLRCSPISGHKSVSWYQQVLGQGPQFIFQYYEKEERGRGNFPDRFSARQFPNYSSELNVNALLLGDSALYLCASSLRVGVEEQFFGPGTRLTVL.

Only a few counts were recorded for this clone. Its ends do not fully match the called genes, so a read error is possible. The rearrangement joins TRBV7-3 to TRBJ1-2, with D unclear. The germline gives CDR1 SGHTA, CDR2 FQGTGA. This CDR3 region has 13 residues. The CDR3 reads CASSLMRGDGYTF. The CDR3 bases are TGTGCCAGCAGCTTAATGCGGGGTGATGGGTACACCTTC.

V gene TRBV28 combines with J gene TRBJ1-4, with D possibly matching TRBD1 (5 bases). V dropped 6 bases and J dropped 7 bases, with 15 bases sitting between them. The length of the CDR3 is 14 residues. The germline V gene encodes CDR1 MDHEN and CDR2 SYDVKM. CDR3 sequence: CASSLIGGTEKLFF. The CDR3 nucleotides are TGTGCCAGCAGCCTAATTGGGGGGACTGAAAAACTGTTTTTT.

V usage is TRBV7-2 and J usage is TRBJ2-7; weak D call: TRBD1 (7 bases). The CDR3 loop spans 16 amino acids. Germline CDR1 and CDR2: SGHTA and FQGNSA. Between the trimmed V and J ends, which lost 5 bases and 3 bases, there was a span of 20 bases. DNA of the CDR3: TGTGCCAGCAGCCAACACCGACAGGGAGGCCGCTACGAGCAGTACTTC. This translates into CASSQHRQGGRYEQYF.